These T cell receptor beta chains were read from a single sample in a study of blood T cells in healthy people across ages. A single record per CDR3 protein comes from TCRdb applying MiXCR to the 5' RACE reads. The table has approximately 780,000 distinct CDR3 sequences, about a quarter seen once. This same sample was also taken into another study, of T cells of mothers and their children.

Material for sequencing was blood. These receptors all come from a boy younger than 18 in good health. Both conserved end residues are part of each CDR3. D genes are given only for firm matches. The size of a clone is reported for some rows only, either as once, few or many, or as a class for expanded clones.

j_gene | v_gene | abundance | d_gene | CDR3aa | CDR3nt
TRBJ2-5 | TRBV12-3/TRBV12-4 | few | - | CASSLQKTQYF | TGTGCCAGCAGTCTTCAAAAGACCCAGTACTTC
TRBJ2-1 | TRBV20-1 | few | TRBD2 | CSKEGASGGGNEQFF | TGCAGCAAAGAAGGTGCTAGCGGGGGGGGCAATGAGCAGTTCTTC
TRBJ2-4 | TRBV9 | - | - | CASSVGGGTNIQYF | TGTGCCAGCAGCGTAGGCGGGGGCACTAACATTCAGTACTTC
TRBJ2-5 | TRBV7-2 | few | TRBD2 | CASSWTSGGAETQYF | TGTGCCAGCAGCTGGACTAGCGGGGGGGCGGAGACCCAGTACTTC
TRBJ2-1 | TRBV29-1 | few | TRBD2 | CSVSQRGHYNEQFF | TGCAGCGTTTCTCAGCGGGGGCACTACAATGAGCAGTTCTTC
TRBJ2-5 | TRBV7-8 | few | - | CASRLSGQNQETQYF | TGTGCCAGCAGATTATCCGGACAGAACCAAGAGACCCAGTACTTC
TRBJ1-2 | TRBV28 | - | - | CASRVGRYGYTF | TGTGCCAGCAGGGTCGGTCGCTATGGCTACACCTTC
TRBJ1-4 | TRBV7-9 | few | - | CASSWWGIPEKLFF | TGTGCCAGCAGCTGGTGGGGGATACCGGAAAAACTGTTTTTT
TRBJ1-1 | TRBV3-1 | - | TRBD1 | CASSWAPGQGLTEAFF | TGTGCCAGCAGCTGGGCCCCGGGACAGGGATTAACTGAAGCTTTCTTT
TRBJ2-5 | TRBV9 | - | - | CASSALAGGRETQYF | TGTGCCAGCAGCGCCCTAGCCGGGGGGCGGGAGACCCAGTACTTC
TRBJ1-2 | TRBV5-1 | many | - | CASSLGTGNYGYTF | TGCGCCAGCAGCTTGGGGACGGGGAACTATGGCTACACCTTC
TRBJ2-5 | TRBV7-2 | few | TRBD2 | CASSDRTSGGQTQYF | TGTGCCAGCAGCGACAGGACTAGCGGGGGACAGACCCAGTACTTC
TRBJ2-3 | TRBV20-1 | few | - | CSAGGPTDTQYF | TGCAGTGCGGGGGGGCCCACAGATACGCAGTATTTT
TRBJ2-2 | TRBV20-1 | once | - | CSARRGAANTGELFF | TGCAGTGCTAGGAGGGGGGCTGCAAACACCGGGGAGCTGTTTTTT
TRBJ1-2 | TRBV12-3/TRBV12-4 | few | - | CASSPSRRAVGYGYTF | TGTGCCAGCAGTCCTTCGAGGAGGGCCGTGGGCTATGGCTACACCTTC
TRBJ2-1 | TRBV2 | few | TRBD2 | CASSLLAGGLDEQFF | TGTGCCAGCAGTTTACTAGCGGGGGGGCTGGATGAGCAGTTCTTC
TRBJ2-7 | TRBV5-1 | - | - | CASKDYYEQYF | TGCGCCAGCAAAGACTACTACGAGCAGTACTTC
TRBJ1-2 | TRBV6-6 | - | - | CASSYMGTDNYGYTF | TGTGCCAGCAGTTATATGGGTACGGATAACTATGGCTACACCTTC
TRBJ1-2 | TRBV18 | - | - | CASSRQGMMDGYTF | TGTGCCAGCTCACGCCAGGGGATGATGGATGGCTACACCTTC
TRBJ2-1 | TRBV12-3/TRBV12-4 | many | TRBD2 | CASSSGTTYNEQFF | TGCGCCAGCAGCTCCGGGACTACCTACAATGAGCAGTTCTTC
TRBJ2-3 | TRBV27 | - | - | CASSQTGTRTDTQYF | TGTGCCAGCAGTCAGACCGGGACACGGACAGATACGCAGTATTTT
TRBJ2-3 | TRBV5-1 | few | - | CASSPPGQSKGTDTQYF | TGCGCCAGCAGCCCCCCCGGTCAGTCAAAGGGAACAGATACGCAGTATTTT
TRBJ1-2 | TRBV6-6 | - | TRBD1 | CASSYAGGNDGYTF | TGTGCCAGCAGTTATGCAGGGGGTAATGATGGCTACACCTTC
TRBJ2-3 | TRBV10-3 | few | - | CAISESGRVDTQYF | TGTGCCATCAGTGAGTCGGGGAGAGTAGATACGCAGTATTTT
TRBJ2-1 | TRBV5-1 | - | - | CASSLGESINYNEQFF | TGCGCCAGCAGCTTGGGTGAGTCAATTAACTACAATGAGCAGTTCTTC
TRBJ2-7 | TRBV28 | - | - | CASSPLRPITYEQYF | TGCGCCAGCAGTCCCCTCCGACCGATTACCTACGAGCAGTACTTC
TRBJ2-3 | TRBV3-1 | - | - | CASSPLGGGMCADTQYF | TGTGCCAGCAGCCCTCTGGGCGGCGGGATGTGTGCAGATACGCAGTATTTT
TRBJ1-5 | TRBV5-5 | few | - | CASSSQGLPQHF | TGTGCCAGCAGCTCGCAGGGACTGCCCCAGCATTTT
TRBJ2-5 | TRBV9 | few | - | CASSVEGIVQETQYF | TGTGCCAGCAGCGTAGAGGGGATAGTCCAAGAGACCCAGTACTTC
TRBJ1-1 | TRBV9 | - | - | CASSSRPQEAFF | TGTGCCAGCAGCTCCCGCCCCCAAGAAGCTTTCTTT
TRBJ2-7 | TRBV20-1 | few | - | CSARKDGYTGEQYF | TGCAGTGCTAGAAAGGACGGATATACGGGCGAGCAGTACTTC